Following are 29 T cell receptor beta chains from one sample sequenced in a study of HIV-infected patients and healthy controls. Reverse transcription used about 500 ng RNA and constant-region primers for alpha and beta. Each of the alpha and beta chains got its own library through chain-specific third strand synthesis with indices. A single record per CDR3 protein comes from TCRdb applying MiXCR to the 5' RACE reads. The profile shows about 18,000 distinct CDR3 sequences, under 9.5% of them singletons. Roughly three months, about 14 weeks, into antiretroviral therapy, follow-up blood was collected. No cell fractionation was done, so the repertoire covers all unsorted peripheral blood T cells. The input for sequencing was blood, taken during antiretroviral therapy. Receptors were obtained from an adult with HIV infection.

The chain combines TRBV4-1 with TRBJ2-7, with 9 positions matching TRBD1. V shed 2 bases, J shed 6 bases, and the junction held 5 bases outside the gene matches. This CDR3 comprises 14 residues. Germline CDR1 MGHRA, CDR2 YSYEKL. As DNA, the CDR3 is TGCGCCAGCAGCCAAAGGGACAGGGCCTCCGAGCAGTACTTC. Protein sequence: CASSQRDRASEQYF.

This clonotype came up many times. This chain connects TRBV29-1 to TRBJ2-7, with D unresolved. CDR3 length: 13 residues. V was clipped by 4 bases and J by 7 bases, with 17 bases between them. Germline V gene data show CDR1 as SQVTM and CDR2 as ANQGSEA. CDR3 in DNA: TGCAGCGTTGGGGCGGCAGGAGTTTATGAGCAGTACTTC. Protein sequence: CSVGAAGVYEQYF.

This clonotype has ten or more counts. The chain recombines TRBV3-1 with TRBJ1-4; D possibly corresponds to TRBD1 (6 bases). Looked up from germline, CDR1 is LGHDT and CDR2 is YNNKEL (reference sequence). This CDR3 is 13 amino acids long. V was trimmed by 4 bases and J by 8 bases, leaving 11 bases between them. Here the CDR3 reads CASSRLQGEKLFF. The CDR3, as DNA: TGTGCCAGCAGCCGCCTCCAGGGGGAAAAACTGTTTTTT.

This clonotype was recorded many times. V usage is TRBV30 and J usage is TRBJ1-1, with D hard to call. The CDR3 loop spans 13 amino acids. In germline, CDR1 is GTSNPN, CDR2 SVGIG (reference sequence). Trimming took 1 base from V and 0 from J, leaving 6 bases between them. The CDR3 DNA reads TGTGCCTGGAGTGAGGGCCTGAACACTGAAGCTTTCTTT. Protein product: CAWSEGLNTEAFF.

This clonotype has at least ten counts. The chain uses TRBV7-2 and TRBJ1-4; D not resolved. The CDR3 extends over 13 amino acids. V gave up 1 base and J gave up 5 bases, with 5 bases separating them. Germline values: CDR1 SGHTA, CDR2 FQGNSA. CDR3 sequence reads: CASSLEGNEKLFF. The DNA of the CDR3 is TGTGCCAGCAGCTTAGAAGGAAATGAAAAACTGTTTTTT.

This clonotype was seen at least ten times. This rearrangement joins TRBV11-2 to TRBJ1-1, with a tentative D call TRBD1 (5 bases). Deletions cut 3 bases from V and 1 base from J, with 9 bases between. The CDR3 extends over 14 amino acids. CDR1 is SGHAT and CDR2 is FQNNGV in the germline V gene. CDR3 in DNA: TGTGCCAGCAGCTTGACAGATGGGAACACTGAAGCTTTCTTT. Translated: CASSLTDGNTEAFF.

In its sample, this clonotype was seen many times. The CDR3 coding sequence is TGTGCCAGCAGCCCCGGACTAAACTCCTACGAGCAGTACTTC. This sequence encodes CASSPGLNSYEQYF. V gene TRBV7-3 combines with J gene TRBJ2-7; maybe TRBD2 (6 bases). V lost 5 bases and J lost 0, with 11 bases in between. Germline lookup yields CDR1 SGHTA and CDR2 FQGTGA. CDR3 length equals 14 residues.

This clonotype was seen repeatedly, ten times or more. This chain uses TRBV6-1 with TRBJ1-1; D remains ambiguous. Germline values: CDR1 MNHNS, CDR2 SASEGT. V was clipped by 3 bases and J by 5 bases, with 7 bases between them. The CDR3 sequence is 12 residues long. In DNA, the CDR3 is TGTGCCAGCAGTGAGGCAATGACTGAAGCTTTCTTT. This encodes CASSEAMTEAFF.

This clonotype was recorded a few times. The rearrangement uses TRBV28 and TRBJ2-7; D may be TRBD2 (5 bases). This CDR3 is built from 14 residues. Per the germline V gene, CDR1 is MDHEN and CDR2 is SYDVKM. With 5 bases removed from V and 0 bases from J, the gap between germline ends came to 11 bases. This CDR3 is CASSLEGSSYEQYF. CDR3 coding DNA: TGTGCCAGCAGTCTGGAAGGGAGCTCCTACGAGCAGTACTTC.

This clonotype was picked up many times. V is TRBV29-1 and J is TRBJ1-5; 10 bases match TRBD1. Germline V gives CDR1 SQVTM, CDR2 ANQGSEA. The CDR3 spans 12 residues. V gave up 4 bases and J gave up 6 bases; unmatched junction bases: 0. CDR3 nucleotide sequence: TGCAGCGTTGGGACAGGGGGTCAGCCCCAGCATTTT. Translation gives CSVGTGGQPQHF.

This clonotype came up a few times. This chain joins TRBV19 and TRBJ1-2; D not certain. Germline lookup yields CDR1 LNHDA and CDR2 SQIVND (reference sequence). The length of the CDR3 is 12 residues. V lost 10 bases, J lost 2 bases, and 11 bases lay in between. Written as DNA, the CDR3 is TGTGCCACCTCCCCGGGAAACTATGGCTACACCTTC. Translating gives CATSPGNYGYTF.

This clonotype showed up just a few times. The gene calls are TRBV6-1 and TRBJ1-1; 7 bases match TRBD1. CDR3 length equals 13 residues. Germline trimming cut 7 bases from V and 8 bases from J; bases unmatched to any gene: 10. CDR1 is MNHNS, CDR2 SASEGT, per germline. CDR3 nucleotides: TGTGCCAGCACTGGACAGGCCCCTTTCGAAGCTTTCTTT. Amino acids: CASTGQAPFEAFF.

In its sample, this clonotype was seen many times. The CDR3 coding sequence is TGTGCCAGCAGCTTTAATCCGAGGGAAGCGGGGGAGGTTGATACGCAGTATTTT. Translated: CASSFNPREAGEVDTQYF. The chain carries TRBV7-8 and TRBJ2-3; 8 bases fit TRBD2. CDR3 size: 18 residues. The V gene's germline CDR1 is SGHVS and CDR2 FQNEAQ. V was pared by 3 bases and J by 6 bases, with 17 bases of the junction left unmatched.

The V call is TRBV19, the J call TRBJ1-1, with D unresolved. This CDR3 region has 17 residues. The germline V and J ends were trimmed by 0 bases and 1 base, with 15 bases remaining between them. Germline V gives CDR1 LNHDA, CDR2 SQIVND (reference sequence). The CDR3 reads CASSIDRSRAANTEAFF. CDR3 sequence (DNA): TGTGCCAGTAGTATAGATAGGTCGAGGGCGGCGAACACTGAAGCTTTCTTT. The complete variable domain, with remaining parts taken from reference TRBV19 and TRBJ1-1, reads DGGITQSPKYLFRKEGQNVTLSCEQNLNHDAMYWYRQDPGQGLRLIYYSQIVNDFQKGDIAEGYSVSREKKESFPLTVTSAQKNPTAFYLCASSIDRSRAANTEAFFGQGTRLTVV.

In this sample, this clonotype turned up many times. This chain uses TRBV30 with TRBJ2-1; D possibly corresponds to TRBD2 (6 bases). The length of the CDR3 is 13 residues. V lost 5 bases and J lost 7, with 15 bases in between. The germline CDR1 and CDR2 sequences are GTSNPN and SVGIG (reference sequence). The CDR3 protein is CAWALGGINEQFF. In DNA, the CDR3 is TGTGCCTGGGCCCTCGGCGGGATAAATGAGCAGTTCTTC.

This clonotype was seen many times. The V and J genes are TRBV3-1 and TRBJ2-5; maybe TRBD2 (6 bases). Germline V gene sequence: CDR1 LGHDT, CDR2 YNNKEL (reference sequence). The V and J ends lost 3 bases and 2 bases respectively, with 7 bases between them. This CDR3 comprises 13 residues. The CDR3 sequence is CASSQTRQETQYF. CDR3 nucleotide sequence: TGTGCCAGCAGCCAGACTAGACAAGAGACCCAGTACTTC.

The chain is built from TRBV10-3 and TRBJ1-4; D possibly corresponds to TRBD1 (5 bases). Per germline, CDR1 ENHRY and CDR2 SYGVKD. CDR3 length: 13 residues. Deletions cut 8 bases from V and 8 bases from J, with 15 bases between. The CDR3 nucleotides are TGTGCCATCGGGCGCGCGGCAGGGGAAAAACTGTTTTTT. Protein sequence: CAIGRAAGEKLFF.

This clonotype was observed a handful of times. The chain combines TRBV5-4 with TRBJ2-2, with a weak D call TRBD1 (5 bases). Trimming left V 2 bases short and J 0 bases short, with 8 bases between. The CDR3 extends over 15 amino acids. Germline CDR1 SGHNT, CDR2 YYREEE (reference sequence). In DNA form, the CDR3 reads TGTGCCAGCAGCTTAGGGGCTCCGAACACCGGGGAGCTGTTTTTT. This codes for CASSLGAPNTGELFF.

The rearrangement links TRBV6-6 to TRBJ1-4; possibly TRBD1 for D (5 bases). This CDR3 contains 15 residues. The germline V and J ends were trimmed by 8 bases and 3 bases, with 16 bases remaining between them. The germline gives CDR1 MNHNY, CDR2 SVGAGI (reference sequence). CDR3 coding DNA: TGTGCCAGCCTTCTCGGGGGGGGGGCTAATGAAAAACTGTTTTTT. It codes for CASLLGGGANEKLFF.

There are many counts of this clonotype. The J gene is TRBJ2-2, the V gene TRBV19; 7 positions agree with TRBD1. CDR1 is LNHDA, CDR2 SQIVND, per germline (reference sequence). The CDR3 loop spans 13 amino acids. Germline trimming cut 8 bases from V and 7 bases from J; bases unmatched to any gene: 7. CDR3 residues: CASARQGYGELFF. The CDR3 DNA sequence: TGTGCCAGTGCGAGACAGGGCTACGGGGAGCTGTTTTTT.

This clonotype has at least ten counts. This chain connects TRBV21-1 to TRBJ1-5; TRBD1, the table's D call, was not compared with the DNA. TRBV21-1 represents a pseudogene. The length of the CDR3 is 16 residues. CDR3 region: CASSKDSRGIGQPQHF. Written as DNA, the CDR3 is TGTGCCAGCAGCAAAGACAGCAGGGGAATTGGTCAGCCCCAGCATTTT.

This clonotype was seen ten or more times. The chain employs TRBV5-4 and TRBJ2-7, with D perhaps TRBD2 (5 bases). Germline CDR1 is SGHNT and CDR2 is YYREEE (reference sequence). V was cut by 2 bases and J by 5 bases, with 14 bases left in between. The CDR3 covers 14 residues. CDR3 sequence (DNA): TGTGCCAGCAGCTTAGATACCTTCGGGGACGAGCAGTACTTC. Protein product: CASSLDTFGDEQYF.

The chain recombines TRBV28 with TRBJ2-5; TRBD1 matches at 8 bases. The junction had 16 bases not matched to a gene; V was cut back by 3 bases and J by 1 base. The length of the CDR3 is 19 residues. Germline-derived CDR1 and CDR2 are MDHEN and SYDVKM. The CDR3 region has the DNA TGTGCCAGCAGTTTCCTTCCGGAGGGACAGGATCTAATCCAAGAGACCCAGTACTTC. This gives the protein CASSFLPEGQDLIQETQYF.

The sample holds many counts of this clonotype. The CDR3, as DNA: TGCAGCGCCATGGGACTAGCTGCCGGGGAGCTGTTTTTT. It is translated as CSAMGLAAGELFF. The J gene is TRBJ2-2, the V gene TRBV29-1; TRBD2 aligns across 9 bases. After removal of 7 bases from V and 6 bases from J, the junction contained 6 bases not matched to a gene. There are 13 residues in the CDR3. Germline V gene lookup returns CDR1 SQVTM and CDR2 ANQGSEA.

This clonotype appeared many times. The V and J genes are TRBV6-1 and TRBJ2-7; 8 nucleotides agree with TRBD1. Germline V gives CDR1 MNHNS, CDR2 SASEGT. This CDR3 contains 14 residues. Unmatched junction bases numbered 2, after V lost 0 bases and J lost 4 bases. DNA of the CDR3: TGTGCCAGCAGTGAAGCCGACAGGGGATACGAGCAGTACTTC. Protein: CASSEADRGYEQYF.

This clonotype was recorded at least ten times. The J gene is TRBJ1-4, the V gene TRBV20-1; the match to TRBD1 covers 7 bases. The trim removed 2 bases at V and 4 bases at J, leaving 4 bases unmatched. Germline V lookup: CDR1 DFQATT, CDR2 SNEGSKA (reference sequence). The CDR3 runs 14 residues. CDR3 sequence: CSARSGTVNEKLFF. DNA of the CDR3: TGCAGTGCTAGATCCGGGACAGTTAATGAAAAACTGTTTTTT.

This clonotype was found many times. The chain uses TRBV28 and TRBJ2-7; 7 bases map to TRBD1. The CDR3 is 14 residues long. Germline V lookup: CDR1 MDHEN, CDR2 SYDVKM. J lost 2 bases, V lost 4 bases, and 5 bases had no gene match. CDR3 DNA sequence: TGTGCCAGCAGTTACCGGGACAGAACCTACGAGCAGTACTTC. Residues: CASSYRDRTYEQYF.

This clonotype was seen many times. The chain recombines TRBV30 with TRBJ2-3; D is undetermined. The germline gives CDR1 GTSNPN, CDR2 SVGIG (reference sequence). CDR3 size: 12 residues. V was shortened by 2 bases and J by 4 bases, with 7 bases between the two germline ends. CDR3 sequence: CAWSPGADTQYF. The CDR3 DNA sequence: TGTGCCTGGAGTCCTGGGGCAGATACGCAGTATTTT.

J is TRBJ1-2 and V is TRBV4-1; TRBD1 matches 9 bases. V shed 2 bases, J shed 8 bases, and the junction held 6 bases outside the gene matches. This CDR3 contains 14 residues. In germline, CDR1 is MGHRA, CDR2 YSYEKL. As DNA, the CDR3 is TGCGCCAGCAGCCAACAACAGGGGGCGGAGGGCTACACCTTC. It specifies CASSQQQGAEGYTF.